The 32 T cell receptor beta chains given below trace back to one sample, sequenced in a study of blood T cell repertoires in COVID-19. Profiled with immunoSEQ multiplex PCR; TCRdb holds only in-frame clones, not every one. The data hold fewer than 350,000 clones, with 85% to 90% observed a single time. The sample comprised peripheral blood. The origin of the receptors is a woman younger than 45 with COVID-19, enrolled during active disease.

This clone was seen a handful of times. The rearrangement uses TRBV3-1 (or the pseudogene TRBV3-2) and TRBJ2-5; TRBD1 might be the D (6 bases). CDR1 is LGHDT and CDR2 is YNNKEL in the germline V gene (reference sequence). This CDR3 region has 17 residues. V gave up 0 bases and J gave up 5 bases, with 19 bases separating them. The CDR3 DNA sequence: TGTGCCAGCAGCCAAGATGGGGGCTTTGAGTTTGGGGAGACCCAGTACTTC. Its translation: CASSQDGGFEFGETQYF.

This clone has a single count. The rearrangement uses TRBV10-1 and TRBJ2-1, with D tentatively TRBD1 (6 bases). The V end lost 3 bases, the J end lost 0 bases, and 15 bases lay between the germline ends. The CDR3 runs 17 residues. The germline CDR1 and CDR2 sequences are WNHNN and SYGVQD (reference sequence). CDR3 protein: CASSDKRTAFSYNEQFF. For the CDR3, the DNA is TGCGCCAGCAGTGATAAGCGGACAGCTTTCTCCTACAATGAGCAGTTCTTC.

The sample holds one count of this clone. The V and J genes are TRBV4-1 and TRBJ1-2; D remains ambiguous. This CDR3 spans 20 amino acids. The V gene's germline CDR1 is MGHRA and CDR2 YSYEKL. Trimming removed 1 base from V and 3 bases from J, with 27 bases in between. The CDR3 is CASSQVRSGISPKEHYGYTF. The CDR3, as DNA: TGCGCCAGCAGCCAAGTACGATCCGGGATTTCACCCAAAGAACACTATGGCTACACCTTC.

V is TRBV12-3 or TRBV12-4 and J is TRBJ2-5, with 9 bases lining up with TRBD1. Trimming at V came to 10 bases and at J to 4 bases, leaving 4 bases not matched to a gene. The length of the CDR3 is 12 residues. The CDR3 protein is CATKTGGETQYF. The CDR3 DNA follows: TGTGCCACCAAGACAGGGGGAGAGACCCAGTACTTC.

J is TRBJ1-1 and V is TRBV4-1; no definite D call. The CDR3 spans 14 residues. CDR1 and CDR2 from the germline V gene are MGHRA and YSYEKL. Trimming took off 0 bases at V and 1 base at J, with 6 bases between the two ends. For the CDR3, the DNA is TGCGCCAGCAGCCAAGAGCCCAGGAACACTGAAGCTTTCTTT. This translates into CASSQEPRNTEAFF.

The chain employs TRBV6-2 or TRBV6-3 and TRBJ2-2; possible D gene TRBD2, 5 bases. The CDR3 is 13 residues long. V lost 6 bases, J lost 6 bases, and 11 bases lay in between. Looked up from germline, CDR1 is MNHEY and CDR2 is SVGEGT. DNA of the CDR3: TGTGCCAGCAGCCGCCGGGGTTCCGGGGAGCTGTTTTTT. Protein: CASSRRGSGELFF.

V is TRBV7-2 and J is TRBJ2-7; TRBD1 might be the D (5 bases). The germline V gene encodes CDR1 SGHTA and CDR2 FQGNSA. V was trimmed by 0 bases and J by 4 bases, leaving 10 bases between them. The CDR3 covers 14 residues. The CDR3 coding sequence is TGTGCCAGCAGCTTAGCGCAGGGAAGATACGAGCAGTACTTC. This codes for CASSLAQGRYEQYF.

The genes are TRBV5-1 and TRBJ1-1; no clear D gene. CDR3 length: 13 amino acids. V was clipped by 2 bases and J by 3 bases, with 8 bases between them. Germline V lookup: CDR1 SGHRS, CDR2 YFSETQ. The CDR3 bases are TGCGCCAGCAGCTTTAAGAGGGACACTGAAGCTTTCTTT. This gives the protein CASSFKRDTEAFF.

The chain has TRBV7-9 and TRBJ2-7; weak D call: TRBD1 (6 bases). CDR1 and CDR2 from the germline V gene are SEHNR and FQNEAQ (reference sequence). Trimming took off 3 bases at V and 0 bases at J, with 9 bases between the two ends. The CDR3 runs 14 residues. CDR3 region: CASSFPGASYEQYF. The CDR3 DNA sequence: TGTGCCAGCAGCTTTCCAGGGGCCTCCTACGAGCAGTACTTC.

The CDR3 DNA sequence: TGTGCCAGCAGTTCGGCCGGGAGTAAACTGTTTTTT. Residues: CASSSAGSKLFF. V usage is TRBV27 and J usage is TRBJ1-4; D not certain. This CDR3 is built from 12 residues. From germline, CDR1 is MNHEY and CDR2 SMNVEV (reference sequence). The V end lost 4 bases, the J end lost 11 bases, and 11 bases lay between the germline ends. The whole variable domain, remainder taken from reference TRBV27 and TRBJ1-4, is EAQVTQNPRYLITVTGKKLTVTCSQNMNHEYMSWYRQDPGLGLRQIYYSMNVEVTDKGDVPEGYKVSRKEKRNFPLILESPSPNQTSLYFCASSSAGSKLFFGSGTQLSVL.

The chain employs TRBV19 and TRBJ1-5; a possible D gene is TRBD1 (5 bases). CDR1 is LNHDA, CDR2 SQIVND, per germline (reference sequence). The V gene lost 3 bases and the J gene lost 7 bases, with 16 bases spanning the gap. The CDR3 length is 15 residues. CDR3 amino acids: CASSIILAGMQPQHF. CDR3 nucleotide sequence: TGTGCCAGTAGTATTATCCTGGCAGGGATGCAGCCCCAGCATTTT.

The chain recombines TRBV19 with TRBJ1-2; 7 positions match TRBD1. The CDR3 has 15 amino acids. The J segment lost 5 bases and the V segment lost 2 bases, leaving 8 bases of the junction unmatched. CDR1 and CDR2 from the germline V gene are LNHDA and SQIVND (reference sequence). The CDR3 sequence: CASSIRQGLSYGYTF. The DNA of the CDR3 is TGTGCCAGTAGTATAAGACAGGGTCTGTCGTATGGCTACACCTTC.

The chain combines TRBV19 with TRBJ2-5, with a weak D call TRBD2 (6 bases). V was cut by 6 bases and J by 4 bases, with 21 bases left in between. The CDR3 length is 16 residues. Germline V gene lookup returns CDR1 LNHDA and CDR2 SQIVND (reference sequence). The CDR3 sequence: CASSLRGRKVGETQYF. The CDR3 DNA reads as TGTGCCAGTAGCCTAAGAGGGAGGAAGGTAGGAGAGACCCAGTACTTC.

This clone turned up a few times. The gene calls are TRBV27 and TRBJ2-5; D perhaps matches TRBD1 (6 bases). The CDR3 runs to 17 residues. Trimming removed 5 bases from V and 3 bases from J, with 22 bases in between. Germline-derived CDR1 and CDR2 are MNHEY and SMNVEV (reference sequence). The CDR3 sequence: CASSPTHREGGKETQYF. For the CDR3, the DNA is TGTGCCAGCAGTCCTACTCACCGAGAAGGGGGTAAAGAGACCCAGTACTTC.

The V gene is TRBV1, the J gene TRBJ2-2; TRBD1, the table's D call, lacks a check against the DNA. TRBV1 is designated a pseudogene. The CDR3 is 17 residues long. The CDR3 region is CTSSQDGRGHGTGELFF. CDR3 sequence (DNA): TGCACCAGCAGCCAAGATGGCAGGGGTCATGGCACCGGGGAGCTGTTTTTT.

V gene TRBV11-3 combines with J gene TRBJ1-3, with TRBD1 matching over 9 bases. Germline V gene sequence: CDR1 SGHNT, CDR2 YENEEA. V lost 5 bases to trimming and J lost 1 base; unmatched junction nucleotides: 3. This CDR3 comprises 15 residues. CDR3 loop: CASSLGQGSGNTIYF. The DNA of the CDR3 is TGTGCCAGCAGCCTGGGACAGGGTTCTGGAAACACCATATATTTT.

The chain links TRBV10-1 to TRBJ2-2; D perhaps matches TRBD1 (6 bases). The germline CDR1 and CDR2 sequences are WNHNN and SYGVQD (reference sequence). Trimming removed 3 bases at V and 7 bases at J, with 12 bases between. This CDR3 contains 14 residues. CDR3 sequence: CASSESGDRGELFF. CDR3 DNA: TGCGCCAGCAGTGAATCAGGGGACCGCGGGGAGCTGTTTTTT.

V is TRBV19 and J is TRBJ2-2; D remains ambiguous. This CDR3 is 15 amino acids long. The germline V gene encodes CDR1 LNHDA and CDR2 SQIVND (reference sequence). Trimming left V 5 bases short and J 1 base short, with 11 bases between. CDR3 in DNA: TGTGCCAGTAGTCCCCTAAGTTGGAACACCGGGGAGCTGTTTTTT. As protein: CASSPLSWNTGELFF.

V usage is TRBV6-5 and J usage is TRBJ1-3; 8 bases map to TRBD1. CDR1 and CDR2 from the germline V gene are MNHEY and SVGAGI. Germline trimming cut 8 bases from V and 2 bases from J; bases unmatched to any gene: 5. The CDR3 totals 14 residues. CDR3 region: CASRQGNAGNTIYF. The CDR3 DNA is TGTGCCAGCCGACAGGGGAACGCTGGAAACACCATATATTTT.

The chain has TRBV21-1 and TRBJ2-5; the table gives TRBD1 as D, unverified against the DNA. TRBV21-1 is labeled a pseudogene. The CDR3 has 15 amino acids. The CDR3 sequence is CASSILQGWGETQYF. CDR3 nucleotide sequence: TGTGCCAGCAGCATATTACAGGGGTGGGGAGAGACCCAGTACTTC.

The chain links TRBV27 to TRBJ1-2, with D unclear. V shed 5 bases and J shed 4 bases, with 14 bases lying between them. There are 14 residues in the CDR3. Germline loops: CDR1 MNHEY, CDR2 SMNVEV (reference sequence). In nucleotides, the CDR3 is TGTGCCAGCAGTCCACTGTCGCGTCCCTATGGCTACACCTTC. It specifies CASSPLSRPYGYTF.

The V and J genes are TRBV5-6 and TRBJ2-5; a weak D match, TRBD1 (5 bases). This CDR3 has 14 amino acids. Germline loops: CDR1 SGHDT, CDR2 YYEEEE. V lost 1 base, J lost 3 bases, and 10 bases lay in between. This chain's CDR3 is CASSLLDTEETQYF. CDR3 nucleotide sequence: TGTGCCAGCAGCTTGCTGGACACTGAAGAGACCCAGTACTTC. Full variable domain (outside the CDR3, taken from reference TRBV5-6 and TRBJ2-5): DAGVTQSPTHLIKTRGQQVTLRCSPKSGHDTVSWYQQALGQGPQFIFQYYEEEERQRGNFPDRFSGHQFPNYSSELNVNALLLGDSALYLCASSLLDTEETQYFGPGTRLLVL.

The chain employs TRBV20-1 and TRBJ2-5, with a tentative D call TRBD2 (6 bases). V lost 5 bases and J 5 bases, leaving 9 bases between the germline ends. In germline, CDR1 is DFQATT, CDR2 SNEGSKA (reference sequence). The CDR3 runs to 11 residues. CDR3 in amino acids: CSAVAGETQYF. The CDR3 DNA reads TGCAGTGCTGTTGCGGGGGAGACCCAGTACTTC.

The sample holds one count of this clone. The chain is built from TRBV19 and TRBJ2-5; maybe TRBD2 (5 bases). Germline values: CDR1 LNHDA, CDR2 SQIVND (reference sequence). The CDR3 is 12 amino acids. With 3 bases removed from V and 7 bases from J, the gap between germline ends came to 9 bases. The CDR3 region has the DNA TGTGCCAGTAGTATGGTCCGGGGGACCCAGTACTTC. This translates into CASSMVRGTQYF.

V usage is TRBV5-1 and J usage is TRBJ1-2, with 7 nucleotides matching TRBD1. The CDR3 covers 15 residues. V shed 4 bases and J 3 bases; nucleotides not matched to a gene: 9. CDR1 is SGHRS, CDR2 YFSETQ, per germline. The CDR3 sequence: CASSRRTQGDYGYTF. The DNA for the CDR3 is TGCGCCAGCAGCCGCCGGACTCAGGGGGACTATGGCTACACCTTC.

The chain employs TRBV3-1 (or the pseudogene TRBV3-2) and TRBJ2-5, with 8 bases aligning to TRBD2. Germline V CDR1 and CDR2: LGHDT, YNNKEL (reference sequence). The CDR3 has 14 amino acids. The trim removed 4 bases at V and 7 bases at J, leaving 8 bases unmatched. Here the CDR3 DNA reads TGTGCCAGCAGCCGGTCACTAGCGGTGGGGACCCAGTACTTC. The encoded protein is CASSRSLAVGTQYF.

V gene TRBV27 combines with J gene TRBJ1-1, with TRBD1 matching 7 bases. Germline V gene sequence: CDR1 MNHEY, CDR2 SMNVEV (reference sequence). The CDR3 sequence is 14 residues long. V lost 4 bases to trimming and J lost 3 bases; unmatched junction nucleotides: 5. CDR3 DNA sequence: TGTGCCAGCAGTTCAAGGGGGCAGGACACTGAAGCTTTCTTT. Its protein is CASSSRGQDTEAFF.

The chain combines TRBV11-2 with TRBJ2-7; tentatively, D is TRBD1 (6 bases). CDR1 is SGHAT, CDR2 FQNNGV, per germline. This CDR3 is 18 amino acids long. V was trimmed by 7 bases and J by 3 bases, leaving 28 bases between them. Here the CDR3 DNA reads TGTGCCAGCAACCGTACGTCTCTCAGGGGCTGGATTTTCTACGAGCAGTACTTC. Translated: CASNRTSLRGWIFYEQYF.

The chain carries TRBV7-9 and TRBJ2-1, with D unresolved. Trimming removed 5 bases at V and 6 bases at J, with 8 bases between. The CDR3 covers 12 residues. Germline-derived CDR1 and CDR2 are SEHNR and FQNEAQ (reference sequence). CDR3 sequence: CASSPVVNEQFF. In DNA, the CDR3 is TGTGCCAGCAGCCCAGTGGTCAATGAGCAGTTCTTC.

The chain recombines TRBV2 with TRBJ1-1; 8 bases agree with TRBD1. CDR1 SNHLY and CDR2 FYNNEI come from the germline V gene. The CDR3 runs 13 residues. Trimming cost V 0 bases and J 11 bases; bases outside gene matches: 5. The CDR3 reads CASSEATDRVAFF. The CDR3 region has the DNA TGTGCCAGCAGTGAAGCCACGGACAGGGTGGCTTTCTTT.

The V call is TRBV2, the J call TRBJ2-5, with unresolved D. The germline gives CDR1 SNHLY, CDR2 FYNNEI. Trimming removed 0 bases from V and 5 bases from J, with 10 bases in between. The CDR3 length is 14 residues. In DNA form, the CDR3 reads TGTGCCAGCAGTGAAGCTGGGTCCGGGGAGACCCAGTACTTC. It encodes CASSEAGSGETQYF.

The V call is TRBV27, the J call TRBJ2-7; 11 nucleotides line up with TRBD1. Losses at the gene ends were 1 base for V and 2 bases for J; bases not matched to a gene: 4. CDR3 size: 16 residues. CDR1 and CDR2 (germline): MNHEY, SMNVEV (reference sequence). This CDR3 is CASSLWGQGGTYEQYF. CDR3 bases: TGTGCCAGCAGTTTATGGGGACAGGGGGGTACCTACGAGCAGTACTTC.